Each of the 10 T cell receptor beta chains below was sequenced from the same sample in a study of control samples from healthy donors and cancer patients. TCRdb keeps only in-frame clones here, not all; method: immunoSEQ multiplex PCR. This table has 100,000 to 150,000 clones, over 85% appearing once. Material for sequencing was PBMCs. The receptors here all came from a man aged 50 to 59 with head and neck cancer.

The sample holds one count of this clone. This chain joins TRBV6-5 and TRBJ2-7; 9 bases align to TRBD1. CDR3 size: 15 residues. CDR1 MNHEY and CDR2 SVGAGI come from the germline V gene. V shed 0 bases and J 1 base; nucleotides not matched to a gene: 1. The CDR3 nucleotides read TGTGCCAGCAGTTACTCGACAGGGGGGTCCTACGAGCAGTACTTC. Protein product: CASSYSTGGSYEQYF.

The CDR3 sequence: CAWTPQTKYGYTF. The CDR3 coding sequence is TGTGCCTGGACCCCACAGACAAAGTATGGCTACACCTTC. This chain links TRBV30 with TRBJ1-2; D gene uncertain. Between the trimmed V and J ends, which lost 4 bases and 5 bases, there was a span of 14 bases. Germline values: CDR1 GTSNPN, CDR2 SVGIG (reference sequence). The CDR3 runs 13 residues. The whole variable domain, filled in from reference TRBV30 and TRBJ1-2, reads SQTIHQWPATLVQPVGSPLSLECTVEGTSNPNLYWYRQAAGRGLQLLFYSVGIGQISSEVPQNLSASRPQDRQFILSSKKLLLSDSGFYLCAWTPQTKYGYTFGSGTRLTVV.

CDR3 sequence: CASSILAGYEQYF. CDR3 DNA: TGTGCCAGCAGCATACTAGCGGGCTACGAGCAGTACTTC. The V and J genes are TRBV7-8 and TRBJ2-7; 9 bases align to TRBD2. Germline V gene lookup returns CDR1 SGHVS and CDR2 FQNEAQ. The V and J ends lost 5 bases and 3 bases, in that order; junction bases with no gene match: 2. The length of the CDR3 is 13 residues.

The CDR3 spells CASRTPDSTYF. CDR3 DNA: TGTGCCAGCAGGACTCCGGACAGTACGTACTTC. V is TRBV7-3 and J is TRBJ2-7; weak D call: TRBD1 (6 bases). The CDR3 is 11 residues long. Deletions cut 6 bases from V and 12 bases from J, with 15 bases between. CDR1 SGHTA and CDR2 FQGTGA come from the germline V gene.

V usage is TRBV10-2 and J usage is TRBJ2-5, with unresolved D. The CDR3 has 15 amino acids. Germline V gene lookup returns CDR1 WSHSY and CDR2 SAAADI. V was pared by 6 bases and J by 4 bases, with 18 bases between. This chain's CDR3 is CASRDWESGGETQYF. DNA of the CDR3: TGCGCCAGCAGAGACTGGGAAAGTGGTGGAGAGACCCAGTACTTC.

This chain uses TRBV21-1 with TRBJ2-3; TRBD2 is the table's D call, not checked against the DNA. TRBV21-1 is assigned pseudogene status. The CDR3 totals 15 residues. Here the CDR3 reads CASSNSGVGTDTQYF. CDR3 coding DNA: TGTGCCAGCAGCAACAGTGGAGTTGGCACAGATACGCAGTATTTT.

Remarks on this clone: Just one base apart from a much larger clone, this may be a read error. The rearrangement uses TRBV12-3 or TRBV12-4 and TRBJ2-7; D call uncertain. V gave up 5 bases and J gave up 2 bases, with 4 bases separating them. This CDR3 spans 11 amino acids. CDR3 amino acids: CASSGTYEQYF. The DNA of the CDR3 is TGTGCCAGCAGTGGAACCTACGAGCAGTACTTC.

V usage is TRBV6-1 and J usage is TRBJ2-7; possibly TRBD1 for D (6 bases). Germline V lookup: CDR1 MNHNS, CDR2 SASEGT. V shed 1 base and J shed 4 bases, with 14 bases lying between them. The CDR3 has 15 amino acids. The CDR3 loop is CASSEGTAQGYEQYF. DNA of the CDR3: TGTGCCAGCAGTGAAGGGACAGCACAAGGTTACGAGCAGTACTTC.

This clone appeared once. J is TRBJ2-5 and V is TRBV15, with TRBD2 as a possible D gene (5 bases). Germline loops: CDR1 LNHNV, CDR2 YYDKDF (reference sequence). The V end was cut by 1 base, the J end by 5 bases, with 14 bases between. The CDR3 length is 15 residues. As DNA, the CDR3 is TGTGCCACCAGCAGAGGGTCGGCTTGGAGGGAGACCCAGTACTTC. Translating it yields CATSRGSAWRETQYF. The entire variable domain, with the rest obtained from reference TRBV15 and TRBJ2-5, is as follows: DAMVIQNPRYQVTQFGKPVTLSCSQTLNHNVMYWYQQKSSQAPKLLFHYYDKDFNNEADTPDNFQSRRPNTSFCFLDIRSPGLGDTAMYLCATSRGSAWRETQYFGPGTRLLVL.

The chain carries TRBV29-1 and TRBJ2-7; unclear D gene. The CDR3 is made up of 11 amino acids. With 4 bases removed from V and 3 bases from J, the gap between germline ends came to 7 bases. The germline CDR1 and CDR2 sequences are SQVTM and ANQGSEA. The CDR3 here is CSVVIVYEQYF. Here the CDR3 DNA reads TGCAGCGTTGTAATCGTCTACGAGCAGTACTTC.